This entry lists 15 T cell receptor beta chains sequenced from one sample in a study of blood T cell repertoires in COVID-19. The method was immunoSEQ multiplex PCR; TCRdb's version includes in-frame clones alone and lacks a portion of them. The table records 250,000 to 350,000 clones, about 85% of them present only once. The source material was peripheral blood. The receptors stem from a woman aged 45-65 years who had recovered from COVID-19.

The chain carries TRBV27 and TRBJ2-3; TRBD2 matches at 7 bases. Trimming at V came to 5 bases and at J to 4 bases, leaving 12 bases not matched to a gene. The CDR3 runs 16 residues. In germline, CDR1 is MNHEY, CDR2 SMNVEV (reference sequence). CDR3 region: CASSPWGGGGPDTQYF. Written as DNA, the CDR3 is TGTGCCAGCAGTCCCTGGGGGGGTGGAGGGCCAGATACGCAGTATTTT.

This clone was detected only a few times. V usage is TRBV25-1 and J usage is TRBJ1-6; 11 nucleotides agree with TRBD1. This CDR3 comprises 16 residues. Germline CDR1 reads MGHDK; CDR2 reads SYGVNS. V lost 6 bases to trimming and J lost 6 bases; unmatched junction nucleotides: 7. The CDR3 sequence is CASSAWDRGINSPLHF. For the CDR3, the DNA is TGTGCCAGCAGCGCATGGGACAGGGGGATTAATTCACCCCTCCACTTT.

J is TRBJ1-1 and V is TRBV7-9; a weak D match, TRBD1 (6 bases). V was trimmed by 2 bases and J by 7 bases, leaving 8 bases between them. The CDR3 contains 12 residues. Germline values: CDR1 SEHNR, CDR2 FQNEAQ (reference sequence). The CDR3, as DNA: TGTGCCAGCAGCTTATCACAGGGTGAAGCTTTCTTT. Amino acids: CASSLSQGEAFF. The whole variable domain, filled in from reference TRBV7-9 and TRBJ1-1, reads DTGVSQNPRHKITKRGQNVTFRCDPISEHNRLYWYRQTLGQGPEFLTYFQNEAQLEKSRLLSDRFSAERPKGSFSTLEIQRTEQGDSAMYLCASSLSQGEAFFGQGTRLTVV.

The chain couples TRBV18 to TRBJ1-1, with 8 bases that match TRBD1. The CDR3 length is 17 residues. Trimming removed 3 bases from V and 1 base from J; junction bases left unmatched: 10. Germline CDR1 is KGHSH and CDR2 is LQKENI. This CDR3 reads CASSPIDLGQGNTEAFF. The CDR3, as DNA: TGTGCCAGCTCACCCATCGATTTAGGACAGGGGAACACTGAAGCTTTCTTT.

The J gene is TRBJ1-3, the V gene TRBV3-1 (or the pseudogene TRBV3-2), with a weak D call TRBD1 (6 bases). Germline V CDR1 and CDR2: LGHDT, YNNKEL (reference sequence). The CDR3 runs 13 residues. Trimming removed 4 bases from V and 9 bases from J, with 13 bases in between. Written as DNA, the CDR3 is TGTGCCAGCAGCCTCGAGGACAGCGGCACCATATATTTT. This translates into CASSLEDSGTIYF.

For the CDR3, the DNA is TGTGCCTGGAGTCGGCAGGGGGCACGGGGGAGCTACGAGCAGTACTTC. Translating gives CAWSRQGARGSYEQYF. This sequence joins TRBV30 and TRBJ2-7; TRBD1 matches at 8 bases. This CDR3 is 16 amino acids long. Germline V gene data show CDR1 as GTSNPN and CDR2 as SVGIG (reference sequence). Trimming at V came to 2 bases and at J to 3 bases, leaving 12 bases not matched to a gene.

V usage is TRBV5-4 and J usage is TRBJ2-7; 7 bases align to TRBD1. The length of the CDR3 is 13 residues. The ends lost 3 bases at V and 5 bases at J; junction bases unmatched: 5. From germline, CDR1 is SGHNT and CDR2 YYREEE (reference sequence). CDR3 loop: CASSYRGQDEQYF. The CDR3 bases are TGTGCCAGCAGCTACAGGGGTCAGGACGAGCAGTACTTC.

This clone came up a few times. The chain recombines TRBV10-3 with TRBJ2-1; 8 bases match TRBD2. The CDR3 contains 16 residues. The germline CDR1 and CDR2 sequences are ENHRY and SYGVKD. The V segment lost 4 bases and the J segment 7 bases; nucleotides outside the gene matches: 12. DNA of the CDR3: TGTGCCATCAGTGGGACCGGGACTAGTCGTTTGAATGAGCAGTTCTTC. Protein product: CAISGTGTSRLNEQFF.

The genes are TRBV19 and TRBJ1-1; D unclear. The CDR3 runs to 13 residues. V was clipped by 5 bases and J by 1 base, with 8 bases between them. Germline CDR1 reads LNHDA; CDR2 reads SQIVND (reference sequence). As DNA, the CDR3 is TGTGCCAGTAGTCTCACAGAGAACACTGAAGCTTTCTTT. Translated: CASSLTENTEAFF.

CDR3 amino acids: CASRQGLRTQYF. CDR3 nucleotide sequence: TGTGCCAGCCGGCAGGGATTAAGGACCCAGTACTTC. The chain uses TRBV6-5 and TRBJ2-5; weak D call: TRBD1 (5 bases). Trimming removed 8 bases from V and 7 bases from J, with 14 bases in between. The CDR3 has 12 amino acids. CDR1 and CDR2 from the germline V gene are MNHEY and SVGAGI.

The count of this clone is one. This rearrangement joins TRBV5-1 to TRBJ1-2, with 10 bases aligning to TRBD1. Per the germline V gene, CDR1 is SGHRS and CDR2 is YFSETQ. The junction had 8 bases not matched to a gene; V was cut back by 4 bases and J by 8 bases. The CDR3 runs 14 residues. This CDR3 reads CASSPGQGTSGYTF. The CDR3 DNA reads TGCGCCAGCAGCCCGGGACAGGGGACGAGCGGCTACACCTTC.

The chain recombines TRBV27 with TRBJ2-7; weak D call: TRBD2 (6 bases). This CDR3 has 16 amino acids. V was shortened by 0 bases and J by 2 bases, with 14 bases between the two germline ends. Germline values: CDR1 MNHEY, CDR2 SMNVEV (reference sequence). The CDR3 region has the DNA TGTGCCAGCAGTTTATCGGTCTTCGGGGGTACCTACGAGCAGTACTTC. Its protein product is CASSLSVFGGTYEQYF.

The genes are TRBV7-8 and TRBJ1-2; 11 positions match TRBD1. The CDR3 is made up of 17 amino acids. Germline V gene data show CDR1 as SGHVS and CDR2 as FQNEAQ. Germline trimming cut 6 bases from V and 4 bases from J; bases unmatched to any gene: 13. The CDR3 loop is CASRSGTGGPLGYGYTF. For the CDR3, the DNA is TGTGCCAGCAGATCCGGGACAGGGGGACCCCTAGGCTATGGCTACACCTTC.

The CDR3 region is CASSLSAGGGTEAFF. DNA for the CDR3: TGTGCCAGCAGCTTAAGTGCAGGGGGCGGCACTGAAGCTTTCTTT. The chain joins TRBV7-3 to TRBJ1-1, with 8 bases aligning to TRBD1. CDR1 SGHTA and CDR2 FQGTGA come from the germline V gene. J was trimmed by 4 bases and V by 1 base; bases with no gene match: 5. This CDR3 is 15 amino acids long.

This chain connects TRBV27 to TRBJ2-5; 9 bases are shared with TRBD2. V lost 2 bases to trimming and J lost 4 bases; unmatched junction nucleotides: 5. The germline CDR1 and CDR2 sequences are MNHEY and SMNVEV (reference sequence). CDR3 length equals 15 residues. CDR3 DNA: TGTGCCAGCAGTTTAAGGCTAGCGGGACGAGAGACCCAGTACTTC. It codes for CASSLRLAGRETQYF.